The next 23 T cell receptor beta chains were all read from a single sample in a study of tumor-infiltrating lymphocytes in oesophageal squamous cell carcinoma. TCRdb recomputed calls from the PCR reads with MiXCR, one row per CDR3 protein. This sample carries roughly 20,000 distinct CDR3 sequences, 36% of them seen once, and the ten largest clones take 12%. The material sequenced was esophageal tumor tissue. Receptors were obtained from a male donor with esophageal squamous cell carcinoma.

Remarks on this clonotype: It is likely a read error, because the conserved phenylalanine at the end of the CDR3 is missing. It is unclear where the CDR3 begins or ends on the DNA, so no DNA is shown, and the CDR3 is as TCRdb lists it. V usage is TRBV28 and J usage is TRBJ2-5; TRBD2 is the table's D call and was not checked against the DNA. The CDR3 is 19 amino acids long, termini counted. Germline V lookup: CDR1 MDHEN, CDR2 SYDVKM. The CDR3 spells CASSWPWAGETRGEQYFGA.

The chain uses TRBV7-9 and TRBJ2-4; D tentatively fits TRBD1 or TRBD2 (6 bases each). The V end was cut by 5 bases, the J end by 9 bases, with 17 bases between. Germline lookup yields CDR1 SEHNR and CDR2 FQNEAQ (reference sequence). The CDR3 runs 14 residues. The CDR3 sequence: CASSTTVGGSIQYF. DNA for the CDR3: TGTGCCAGCAGCACTACGGTAGGGGGGTCCATTCAGTACTTC.

In its sample, this clonotype is medium-sized. CDR3 sequence: CASSLYATGQAYNEQFF. CDR3 bases: TGTGCCAGCAGCTTATACGCCACGGGACAGGCGTACAATGAGCAGTTCTTC. The chain couples TRBV7-2 to TRBJ2-1, with TRBD1 identical over 8 bases. CDR1 SGHTA and CDR2 FQGNSA come from the germline V gene. This CDR3 has 17 residues. J lost 4 bases, V lost 2 bases, and 10 bases had no gene match.

The sample holds many counts of this clonotype. The V gene is TRBV7-2, the J gene TRBJ2-3, with 9 bases matching TRBD1. CDR3 length: 13 residues. Germline assignment: CDR1 SGHTA and CDR2 FQGNSA. Germline trimming cut 3 bases from V and 5 bases from J; bases unmatched to any gene: 0. The DNA of the CDR3 is TGTGCCAGCAGCTTGGACAGGGGAGATACGCAGTATTTT. Translation: CASSLDRGDTQYF.

This clonotype turned up a few times. This chain connects TRBV20-1 to TRBJ1-1; tentative D call: TRBD1 (5 bases). Germline-derived CDR1 and CDR2 are DFQATT and SNEGSKA (reference sequence). The CDR3 covers 13 residues. V was cut by 5 bases and J by 0 bases, with 10 bases left in between. CDR3 in DNA: TGCAGTGCTGCAGGACAATTGAACACTGAAGCTTTCTTT. Translating gives CSAAGQLNTEAFF.

This clonotype was found many times. This rearrangement joins TRBV5-4 to TRBJ1-2; TRBD1 might be the D (5 bases). CDR3 length equals 13 residues. Trimming removed 2 bases at V and 8 bases at J, with 13 bases between. Germline V CDR1 and CDR2: SGHNT, YYREEE (reference sequence). This CDR3 reads CASSFPRAGGYTF. CDR3 in DNA: TGTGCCAGCAGCTTCCCCAGGGCTGGGGGCTACACCTTC.

This clonotype was counted at least ten times. The junction departs from the called germline gene at one end, perhaps through a read error. The rearrangement uses TRBV5-4 and TRBJ2-7; 8 bases fit TRBD2. Germline V gene data show CDR1 as SGHNT and CDR2 as YYREEE (reference sequence). This CDR3 region has 13 residues. The CDR3 spells CASSSGGNAEGNF. The CDR3 DNA sequence: TGTGCCAGCAGCTCGGGGGGGAATGCGGAGGGAAACTTC.

V and J are TRBV7-2 and TRBJ1-1, with D possibly being TRBD1 (5 bases). Germline CDR1 is SGHTA and CDR2 is FQGNSA. The ends were cut back, 1 base at V and 4 bases at J, with 7 bases in the middle. The CDR3 length is 13 residues. In DNA form, the CDR3 reads TGTGCCAGCAGCTTAGGTCAGGGCACTGAAGCTTTCTTT. The encoded protein is CASSLGQGTEAFF.

This clonotype counts as medium-sized. The V and J genes are TRBV7-2 and TRBJ2-7; D possibly matches TRBD1 or TRBD2 (5 bases each). The germline V gene has CDR1 SGHTA and CDR2 FQGNSA. The CDR3 runs 14 residues. The V end was cut by 4 bases, the J end by 2 bases, with 12 bases between. The CDR3 region is CASSSGTETYEQYF. DNA for the CDR3: TGTGCCAGCAGCTCAGGGACGGAGACCTACGAGCAGTACTTC.

V is TRBV11-2 and J is TRBJ2-7, with D maybe TRBD1 (6 bases). Germline assignment: CDR1 SGHAT and CDR2 FQNNGV. Trimming removed 0 bases from V and 2 bases from J, with 8 bases in between. The CDR3 extends over 14 amino acids. This chain's CDR3 is CASSLEWGPYEQYF. DNA of the CDR3: TGTGCCAGCAGCTTAGAATGGGGGCCCTACGAGCAGTACTTC.

Comment on this clonotype: This CDR3 is missing its conserved last phenylalanine or tryptophan, likely due to a read error. The DNA is left out, because the CDR3 cannot be placed on it with certainty; the CDR3 is given as TCRdb lists it. V is TRBV6-9 and J is TRBJ2-3; the table names TRBD1, a call not compared with the DNA. The CDR3 numbers 16 amino acids, ends counted. Germline V gene sequence: CDR1 MNHGY, CDR2 SVAAGI. The CDR3 protein is CASRPTGGSMATPSVR.

The chain uses TRBV6-6 and TRBJ2-1, with D unclear. V was cut by 0 bases and J by 7 bases, with 13 bases left in between. The CDR3 spans 15 residues. Germline V CDR1 and CDR2: MNHNY, SVGAGI (reference sequence). CDR3 amino acids: CASSYSGQVGNEQFF. The CDR3 DNA sequence: TGTGCCAGCAGTTACTCCGGGCAGGTGGGGAATGAGCAGTTCTTC.

This clonotype was picked up a small number of times. J is TRBJ2-1 and V is TRBV3-1; D is possibly TRBD1 (5 bases). Trimming cost V 10 bases and J 7 bases, with 20 bases left between them. CDR1 LGHDT and CDR2 YNNKEL come from the germline V gene (reference sequence). CDR3 length: 14 amino acids. The CDR3 region is CAIACYRFWNEQFF. For the CDR3, the DNA is TGTGCCATCGCGTGTTACAGGTTTTGGAATGAGCAGTTCTTC.

This clonotype was seen many times. The gene calls are TRBV28 and TRBJ2-5, with D possibly matching TRBD1 (6 bases). The CDR3 length is 15 residues. Trimming removed 6 bases from V and 1 base from J, with 15 bases in between. The germline V gene encodes CDR1 MDHEN and CDR2 SYDVKM. CDR3 bases: TGTGCCAGCAGCCGACCAGGGGCCACCCAAGAGACCCAGTACTTC. Amino acid sequence: CASSRPGATQETQYF.

The chain combines TRBV6-1 with TRBJ2-7; 12 bases are a match to TRBD2. The J call is doubtful: the DNA matches TRBJ2-5 better. Germline CDR1 MNHNS, CDR2 SASEGT. CDR3 length: 17 residues. CDR3 sequence: CASRSPSGGARQETQYF. The CDR3 DNA follows: TGTGCCAGCCGGTCCCCTAGCGGGGGGGCCCGGCAAGAGACCCAGTACTTC.

This clonotype was detected many times. The chain has TRBV28 and TRBJ2-2, with 9 bases lining up with TRBD1. The germline CDR1 and CDR2 sequences are MDHEN and SYDVKM. This CDR3 is built from 13 residues. Trimming took 9 bases from V and 4 from J; bases not matched to a gene: 3. The CDR3 DNA sequence: TGTGCCAGTAGGACAGGGGTCACCGGGGAGCTGTTTTTT. Translating it yields CASRTGVTGELFF.

The rearrangement uses TRBV7-3 and TRBJ2-3; possible D gene TRBD2, 7 bases. The V gene lost 5 bases and the J gene lost 7 bases, with 16 bases spanning the gap. The CDR3 length is 14 residues. Germline loops: CDR1 SGHTA, CDR2 FQGTGA. The CDR3, as DNA: TGTGCCAGCAGCGCCCGTGGGGGGGCCTATACGCAGTATTTT. Protein sequence: CASSARGGAYTQYF.

In this sample, this clonotype turned up many times. The chain couples TRBV6-1 to TRBJ2-3; D is perhaps TRBD1 (6 bases). CDR1 is MNHNS and CDR2 is SASEGT in the germline V gene. The ends were cut back, 8 bases at V and 9 bases at J, with 9 bases in the middle. The CDR3 is 10 residues long. CDR3 nucleotide sequence: TGTGCCAGCTTTGGACAGACGCAGTATTTT. It specifies CASFGQTQYF.

This clonotype was seen at least ten times. The rearrangement uses TRBV6-2 or TRBV6-3 and TRBJ1-5, with 8 bases identical to TRBD1. Trimming at V came to 2 bases and at J to 0 bases, leaving 6 bases not matched to a gene. The germline gives CDR1 MNHEY, CDR2 SVGEGT. The CDR3 is 17 amino acids. CDR3 protein: CASSYPGTGNSNQPQHF. DNA of the CDR3: TGTGCCAGCAGTTACCCTGGGACAGGCAATAGCAATCAGCCCCAGCATTTT.

This clonotype occurred many times. V gene TRBV5-1 combines with J gene TRBJ1-3; D is undetermined. Per germline, CDR1 SGHRS and CDR2 YFSETQ. The CDR3 runs to 15 residues. Trimming left V 2 bases short and J 0 bases short, with 9 bases between. This chain's CDR3 is CASSFTGGSGNTIYF. CDR3 DNA sequence: TGCGCCAGCAGCTTTACGGGTGGCTCTGGAAACACCATATATTTT.

Only a few counts were recorded for this clonotype. This chain uses TRBV5-1 with TRBJ2-1, with D perhaps matching TRBD1 or TRBD2 (5 bases each). The assigned J gene may be wrong: the sequence end matches TRBJ2-7 better. This CDR3 has 18 residues. From germline, CDR1 is SGHRS and CDR2 YFSETQ. In DNA, the CDR3 is TGCGCCAGCAGCTCGCGAAGACAGACTAACCTCTCCTACAATGAGCAGTACTTC. It translates to CASSSRRQTNLSYNEQYF.

The J gene is TRBJ2-7, the V gene TRBV7-2; 7 bases match TRBD2. The J call is uncertain, as TRBJ2-1 better fits the DNA end. The CDR3 has 13 amino acids. Germline CDR1 and CDR2: SGHTA and FQGNSA. CDR3 bases: TGTGCCAGCAGCTTCGGCGGGAGCAATGAGCAGTTCTTC. Protein sequence: CASSFGGSNEQFF.

The V gene is TRBV18, the J gene TRBJ2-5, with 8 bases that match TRBD2. The J call may be faulty, since TRBJ2-1 better matches the DNA end. Germline values: CDR1 KGHSH, CDR2 LQKENI. This CDR3 comprises 14 residues. The CDR3 spells CASSSSGTSSEQFF. DNA of the CDR3: TGTGCCAGCTCATCCTCCGGGACTAGTAGTGAGCAGTTCTTC.